Below, one T cell receptor (beta chain) is given with its context. This record comes from a study of blood T cell repertoires in COVID-19. The germline V and J ends were trimmed by 0 bases and 7 bases, with 15 bases remaining between them. Germline V gene data show CDR1 as MGHRA and CDR2 as YSYEKL. The length of the CDR3 is 15 residues. The authors' processing: It was from reference gene primer amplification that nucleated cell counts were estimated. Generated by immunoSEQ multiplex PCR, the TCRdb table keeps only in-frame clones and is missing some. The DNA was the basis for D and trimming; V, J and clone size are from that table. The sample records about 88,000 clones, around 90% being singletons.

This rearrangement joins TRBV4-1 to TRBJ1-2, with D possibly being TRBD1 (6 bases). This receptor was identified in a male donor with acute or convalescent COVID-19. The material sequenced was peripheral blood. DNA of the CDR3: TGCGCCAGCAGCCAAGAAGGACAGACCCTTGGTGGCTACACCTTC. This encodes CASSQEGQTLGGYTF.